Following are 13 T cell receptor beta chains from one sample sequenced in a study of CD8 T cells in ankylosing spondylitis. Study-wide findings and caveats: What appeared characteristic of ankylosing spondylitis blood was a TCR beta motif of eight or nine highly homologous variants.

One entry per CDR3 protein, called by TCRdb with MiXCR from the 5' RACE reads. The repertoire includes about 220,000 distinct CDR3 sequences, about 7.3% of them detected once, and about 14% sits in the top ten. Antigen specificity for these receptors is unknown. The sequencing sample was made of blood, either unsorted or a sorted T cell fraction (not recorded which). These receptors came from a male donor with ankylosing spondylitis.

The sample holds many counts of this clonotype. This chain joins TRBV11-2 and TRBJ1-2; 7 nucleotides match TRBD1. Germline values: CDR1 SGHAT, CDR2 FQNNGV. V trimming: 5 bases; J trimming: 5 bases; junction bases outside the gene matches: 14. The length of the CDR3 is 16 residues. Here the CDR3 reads CASSPDRAPGRYGYTF. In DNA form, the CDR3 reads TGTGCCAGCAGCCCAGACAGGGCGCCTGGGAGATATGGCTACACCTTC. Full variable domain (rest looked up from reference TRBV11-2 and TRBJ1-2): EAGVAQSPRYKIIEKRQSVAFWCNPISGHATLYWYQQILGQGPKLLIQFQNNGVVDDSQLPKDRFSAERLKGVDSTLKIQPAKLEDSAVYLCASSPDRAPGRYGYTFGSGTRLTVV.

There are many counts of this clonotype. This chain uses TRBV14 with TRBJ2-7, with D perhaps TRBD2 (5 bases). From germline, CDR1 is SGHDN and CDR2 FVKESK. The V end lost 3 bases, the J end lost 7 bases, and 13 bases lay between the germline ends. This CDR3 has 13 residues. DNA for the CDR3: TGTGCCAGCAGCCAGTTGGGAGTGGGTGAGCAGTACTTC. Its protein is CASSQLGVGEQYF.

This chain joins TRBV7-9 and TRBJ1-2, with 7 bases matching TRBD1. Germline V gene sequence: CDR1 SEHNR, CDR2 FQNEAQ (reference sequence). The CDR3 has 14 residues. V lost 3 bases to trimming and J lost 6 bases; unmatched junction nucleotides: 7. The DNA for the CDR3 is TGTGCCAGCAGCTTCGGGACAGCTCTCCATGGCTACACCTTC. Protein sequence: CASSFGTALHGYTF.

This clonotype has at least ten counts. CDR3 protein: CASSLATEGFYSNQPQHF. The CDR3 DNA follows: TGTGCCAGCAGCTTAGCCACCGAGGGGTTCTATAGCAATCAGCCCCAGCATTTT. This chain connects TRBV11-1 to TRBJ1-5; possible D gene TRBD1, 5 bases. Germline V gene lookup returns CDR1 SGHAT and CDR2 FQDESV (reference sequence). The CDR3 has 18 residues. Between the trimmed V and J ends, which lost 0 bases and 0 bases, there was a span of 15 bases.

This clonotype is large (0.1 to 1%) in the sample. In DNA, the CDR3 is TGTGCCAGCAGTTTTCGAGGACCGAGTAAGAATACGCAGTATTTT. Protein: CASSFRGPSKNTQYF. The V call is TRBV28, the J call TRBJ2-3; no firm D call. From germline, CDR1 is MDHEN and CDR2 SYDVKM. V was pared by 3 bases and J by 7 bases, with 17 bases between. The length of the CDR3 is 15 residues.

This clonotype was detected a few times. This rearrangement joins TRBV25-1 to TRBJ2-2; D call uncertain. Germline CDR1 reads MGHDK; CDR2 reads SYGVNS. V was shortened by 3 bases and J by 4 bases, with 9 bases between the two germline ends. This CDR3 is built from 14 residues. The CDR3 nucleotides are TGTGCCAGCAGTGATGGCGGTTTCACCGGGGAGCTGTTTTTT. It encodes CASSDGGFTGELFF.

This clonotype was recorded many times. In DNA form, the CDR3 reads TGTGCCAGCAGACCCGAAGTGCGGAGGGACGAGCAGTACTTC. Protein: CASRPEVRRDEQYF. The chain carries TRBV28 and TRBJ2-7; tentatively, D is TRBD2 (6 bases). The CDR3 loop spans 14 amino acids. V was clipped by 6 bases and J by 5 bases, with 17 bases between them. The germline gives CDR1 MDHEN, CDR2 SYDVKM.

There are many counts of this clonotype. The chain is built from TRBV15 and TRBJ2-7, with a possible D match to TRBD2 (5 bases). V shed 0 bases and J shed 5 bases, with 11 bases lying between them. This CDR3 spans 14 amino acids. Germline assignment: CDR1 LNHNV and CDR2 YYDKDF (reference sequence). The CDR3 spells CATSRDRTQDEQYF. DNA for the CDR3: TGTGCCACCAGCAGAGACCGGACTCAAGACGAGCAGTACTTC.

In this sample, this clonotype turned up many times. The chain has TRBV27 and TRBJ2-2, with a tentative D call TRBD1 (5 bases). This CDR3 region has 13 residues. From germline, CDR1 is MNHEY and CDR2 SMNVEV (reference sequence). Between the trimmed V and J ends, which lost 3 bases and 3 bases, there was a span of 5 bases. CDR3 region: CASSFRDTGELFF. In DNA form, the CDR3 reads TGTGCCAGCAGTTTCAGGGACACCGGGGAGCTGTTTTTT.

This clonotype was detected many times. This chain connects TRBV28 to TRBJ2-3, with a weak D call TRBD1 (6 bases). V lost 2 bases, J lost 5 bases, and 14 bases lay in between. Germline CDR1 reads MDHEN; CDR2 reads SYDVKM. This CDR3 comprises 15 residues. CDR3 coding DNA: TGTGCCAGCAGTTTACAGTTGACAGGAGGAGATACGCAGTATTTT. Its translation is CASSLQLTGGDTQYF.

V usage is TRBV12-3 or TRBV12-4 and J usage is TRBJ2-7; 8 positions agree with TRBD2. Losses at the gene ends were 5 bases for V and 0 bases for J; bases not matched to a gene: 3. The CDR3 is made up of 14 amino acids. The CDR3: CASSPGGGSYEQYF. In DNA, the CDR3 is TGTGCCAGCAGTCCCGGGGGGGGCTCCTACGAGCAGTACTTC.

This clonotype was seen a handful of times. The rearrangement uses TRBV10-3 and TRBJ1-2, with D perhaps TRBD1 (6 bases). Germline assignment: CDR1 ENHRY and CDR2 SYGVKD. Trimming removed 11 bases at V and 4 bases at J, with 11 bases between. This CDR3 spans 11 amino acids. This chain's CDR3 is CALGGGYGYTF. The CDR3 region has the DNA TGTGCCCTCGGGGGCGGCTATGGCTACACCTTC.

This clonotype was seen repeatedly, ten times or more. For the CDR3, the DNA is TGTGCCAGCAGCTTAGAGGTTCGCAGAGCAAGGGTCACAGATACGCAGTATTTT. Protein sequence: CASSLEVRRARVTDTQYF. The chain joins TRBV11-1 to TRBJ2-3; D uncertain. Trimming left V 1 base short and J 2 bases short, with 19 bases between. The CDR3 extends over 18 amino acids. Germline V CDR1 and CDR2: SGHAT, FQDESV (reference sequence). Full variable domain (rest looked up from reference TRBV11-1 and TRBJ2-3): EAEVAQSPRYKITEKSQAVAFWCDPISGHATLYWYRQILGQGPELLVQFQDESVVDDSQLPKDRFSAERLKGVDSTLKIQPAELGDSAMYLCASSLEVRRARVTDTQYFGPGTRLTVL.